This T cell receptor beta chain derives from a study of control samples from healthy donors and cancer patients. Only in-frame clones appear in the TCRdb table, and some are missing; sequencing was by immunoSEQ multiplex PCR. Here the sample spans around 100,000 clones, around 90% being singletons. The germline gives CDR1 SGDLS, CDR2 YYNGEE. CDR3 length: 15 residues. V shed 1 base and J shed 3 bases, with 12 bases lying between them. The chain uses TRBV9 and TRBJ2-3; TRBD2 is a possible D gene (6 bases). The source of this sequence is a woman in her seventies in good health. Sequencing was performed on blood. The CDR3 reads CASSVNWGRTDTQYF. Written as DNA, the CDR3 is TGTGCCAGCAGCGTAAACTGGGGGAGGACAGATACGCAGTATTTT.